This T cell receptor beta chain was sequenced for a study of blood T cell repertoires in COVID-19. Whole-study context: Samples representing acute and convalescent COVID-19 were sourced from the United States, Italy and Spain. T cells, B-cell-depleted T cells, or PBMCs provided the cDNA or gDNA that served as material.

Per the original methods: By means of reference gene primer amplification, nucleated cell counts were estimated. Profiled with immunoSEQ multiplex PCR; TCRdb holds only in-frame clones, not every one. V and J calls plus clone size are reproduced from that table; the DNA served to infer D and trimming. The table has some 14,000 clones, 87% seen once. CDR3 length: 15 residues. Trimming removed 2 bases at V and 0 bases at J, with 8 bases between. Per germline, CDR1 MGHRA and CDR2 YSYEKL. Sequenced material: peripheral blood. This chain links TRBV4-1 with TRBJ1-3; D is unresolved. The origin of this receptor is a human donor in a cohort sampled during active COVID-19. CDR3 amino acids: CASSQKESSGNTIYF. The DNA of the CDR3 is TGCGCCAGCAGCCAAAAAGAGAGCTCTGGAAACACCATATATTTT.